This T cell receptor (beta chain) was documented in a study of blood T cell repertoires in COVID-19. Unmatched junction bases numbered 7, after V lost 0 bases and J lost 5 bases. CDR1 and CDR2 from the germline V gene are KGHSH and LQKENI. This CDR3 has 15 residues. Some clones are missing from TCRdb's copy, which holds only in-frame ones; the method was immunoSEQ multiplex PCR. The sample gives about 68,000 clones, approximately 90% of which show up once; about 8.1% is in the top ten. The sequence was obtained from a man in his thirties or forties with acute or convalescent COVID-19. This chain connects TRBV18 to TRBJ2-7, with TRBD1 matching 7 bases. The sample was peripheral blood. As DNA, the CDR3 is TGTGCCAGCTCACCACCCGGACAGGTAGTAAACGAGCAGTACTTC. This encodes CASSPPGQVVNEQYF.